Below, 11 T cell receptor beta chains from the same sample are listed, as sequenced in a study of radiation and T cells in renal cell carcinoma. The data were produced by immunoSEQ multiplex PCR, yet TCRdb's version contains in-frame clones alone and is incomplete. The table records tens of thousands of clones, more than 60% of them present only once. The time point was: blood 4 weeks post-SBRT, at nephrectomy. Treatment described: 15 Gy SBRT to primary tumor, nephrectomy 4 weeks later. Sequences were derived from blood, sampled from a patient whose treatment included radiotherapy and nephrectomy. The receptors derive from a man aged 60 to 69 with renal cell carcinoma.

The J gene is TRBJ2-3, the V gene TRBV5-1; TRBD2 matches at 8 bases. The CDR3 extends over 17 amino acids. Germline V gives CDR1 SGHRS, CDR2 YFSETQ. Trimming removed 1 base from V and 2 bases from J; junction bases left unmatched: 9. CDR3 sequence: CASSLIPLAGSTDTQYF. The CDR3 DNA reads as TGCGCCAGCAGCTTGATACCCCTAGCGGGCTCCACAGATACGCAGTATTTT.

The sample holds a few counts of this clone. This rearrangement joins TRBV7-9 to TRBJ2-1; 7 nucleotides match TRBD1. This CDR3 comprises 15 residues. J was trimmed by 9 bases and V by 6 bases; bases with no gene match: 14. Germline V gene sequence: CDR1 SEHNR, CDR2 FQNEAQ (reference sequence). In nucleotides, the CDR3 is TGTGCCAGCAGTCCTTCGAGGGGGCCTATCGGTGAGCAGTTCTTC. This gives the protein CASSPSRGPIGEQFF.

The rearrangement joins TRBV9 to TRBJ2-2; D is possibly TRBD2 (6 bases). V was trimmed by 3 bases and J by 2 bases, leaving 14 bases between them. This CDR3 has 16 amino acids. Germline V gene data show CDR1 as SGDLS and CDR2 as YYNGEE. This chain's CDR3 is CASSGGAGLNTGELFF. The CDR3 DNA is TGTGCCAGCAGCGGTGGTGCGGGACTCAACACCGGGGAGCTGTTTTTT.

This clone was recorded a few times. The chain is built from TRBV6-5 and TRBJ1-2, with unresolved D. The V end lost 4 bases, the J end lost 5 bases, and 5 bases lay between the germline ends. The CDR3 runs 11 residues. CDR1 and CDR2 (germline): MNHEY, SVGAGI. Written as DNA, the CDR3 is TGTGCCAGCAGTTCTAGTTATGGCTACACCTTC. It is translated as CASSSSYGYTF.

This chain links TRBV9 with TRBJ1-2, with a tentative D call TRBD1 (6 bases). CDR3 length: 14 amino acids. V shed 0 bases and J shed 7 bases, with 13 bases lying between them. CDR1 and CDR2 from the germline V gene are SGDLS and YYNGEE. This chain's CDR3 is CASSVALQGAGYTF. The CDR3 nucleotides are TGTGCCAGCAGCGTAGCCTTACAGGGTGCTGGCTACACCTTC. Complete variable domain (other parts from reference TRBV9 and TRBJ1-2): DSGVTQTPKHLITATGQRVTLRCSPRSGDLSVYWYQQSLDQGLQFLIQYYNGEERAKGNILERFSAQQFPDLHSELNLSSLELGDSALYFCASSVALQGAGYTFGSGTRLTVV.

The chain joins TRBV5-1 to TRBJ2-7; tentatively, D is TRBD1 (6 bases). Germline CDR1 is SGHRS and CDR2 is YFSETQ. V was cut by 4 bases and J by 0 bases, with 11 bases left in between. The CDR3 runs to 14 residues. CDR3 sequence: CASSVMDSSYEQYF. The CDR3 DNA reads TGCGCCAGCAGCGTAATGGACAGCTCCTACGAGCAGTACTTC.

The chain combines TRBV7-6 with TRBJ2-1; 11 bases agree with TRBD2. The CDR3 is 15 amino acids. V shed 5 bases, J shed 4 bases, and the junction held 4 bases outside the gene matches. Germline-derived CDR1 and CDR2 are SGHVS and FNYEAQ. The CDR3: CASSLRTSGYNEQFF. CDR3 nucleotides: TGTGCCAGCAGCCTCAGGACTAGCGGGTACAATGAGCAGTTCTTC.

The gene calls are TRBV9 and TRBJ2-5; TRBD1 agrees at 9 bases. The germline CDR1 and CDR2 sequences are SGDLS and YYNGEE. The trim removed 3 bases at V and 5 bases at J, leaving 5 bases unmatched. The CDR3 covers 14 residues. CDR3 loop: CASSAGTGRETQYF. The CDR3 DNA reads TGTGCCAGCAGCGCCGGGACAGGGAGGGAGACCCAGTACTTC.

The chain joins TRBV5-1 to TRBJ1-2; TRBD1 aligns across 10 bases. CDR3 size: 15 residues. The ends lost 2 bases at V and 3 bases at J; junction bases unmatched: 4. The germline V gene has CDR1 SGHRS and CDR2 YFSETQ. The CDR3 DNA follows: TGCGCCAGCAGCTTAGGGACAGGGGTGGACTATGGCTACACCTTC. As protein: CASSLGTGVDYGYTF.

The chain employs TRBV7-2 and TRBJ2-2, with 10 bases matching TRBD1. This CDR3 has 15 amino acids. V shed 6 bases, J shed 3 bases, and the junction held 4 bases outside the gene matches. CDR1 is SGHTA and CDR2 is FQGNSA in the germline V gene. The CDR3 nucleotides are TGTGCCAGCAGGTCCGGGACAGGGGACACCGGGGAGCTGTTTTTT. This codes for CASRSGTGDTGELFF.

V usage is TRBV27 and J usage is TRBJ2-1; possibly TRBD2 for D (5 bases). The V and J ends lost 6 bases and 0 bases respectively, with 15 bases between them. CDR1 is MNHEY and CDR2 is SMNVEV in the germline V gene (reference sequence). The CDR3 is made up of 16 amino acids. The CDR3 DNA reads TGTGCCAGCAGGGAACGGGCGGGCAGCTCCTACAATGAGCAGTTCTTC. Amino acid sequence: CASRERAGSSYNEQFF.